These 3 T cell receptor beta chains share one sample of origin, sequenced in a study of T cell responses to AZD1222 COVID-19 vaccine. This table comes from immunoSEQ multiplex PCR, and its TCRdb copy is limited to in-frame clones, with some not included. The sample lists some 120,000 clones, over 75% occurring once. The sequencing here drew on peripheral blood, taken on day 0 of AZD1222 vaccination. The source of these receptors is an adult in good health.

CDR3 nucleotides: TGTGCCAGCAGCGTAGAACCAGGGATTGTCTACGAGCAGTACTTC. This sequence encodes CASSVEPGIVYEQYF. V gene TRBV9 combines with J gene TRBJ2-7, with D possibly TRBD1 on 5 matching bases. The CDR3 is made up of 15 amino acids. Germline V CDR1 and CDR2: SGDLS, YYNGEE. The V gene lost 0 bases and the J gene lost 3 bases, with 13 bases spanning the gap.

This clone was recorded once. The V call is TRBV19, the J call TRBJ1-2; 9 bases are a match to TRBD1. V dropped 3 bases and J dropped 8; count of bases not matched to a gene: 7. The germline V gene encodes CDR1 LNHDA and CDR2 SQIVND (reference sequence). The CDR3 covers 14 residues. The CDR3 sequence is CASSIVQGAKGYTF. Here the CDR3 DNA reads TGTGCCAGTAGTATTGTACAGGGGGCGAAGGGCTACACCTTC.

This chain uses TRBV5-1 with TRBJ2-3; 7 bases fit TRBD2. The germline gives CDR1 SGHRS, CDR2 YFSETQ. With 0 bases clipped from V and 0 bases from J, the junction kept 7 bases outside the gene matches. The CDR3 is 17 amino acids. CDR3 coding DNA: TGCGCCAGCAGCTTGGACCCGGGAGGCACTAGCACAGATACGCAGTATTTT. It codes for CASSLDPGGTSTDTQYF. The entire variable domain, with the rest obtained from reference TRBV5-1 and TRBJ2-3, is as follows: KAGVTQTPRYLIKTRGQQVTLSCSPISGHRSVSWYQQTPGQGLQFLFEYFSETQRNKGNFPGRFSGRQFSNSRSEMNVSTLELGDSALYLCASSLDPGGTSTDTQYFGPGTRLTVL.